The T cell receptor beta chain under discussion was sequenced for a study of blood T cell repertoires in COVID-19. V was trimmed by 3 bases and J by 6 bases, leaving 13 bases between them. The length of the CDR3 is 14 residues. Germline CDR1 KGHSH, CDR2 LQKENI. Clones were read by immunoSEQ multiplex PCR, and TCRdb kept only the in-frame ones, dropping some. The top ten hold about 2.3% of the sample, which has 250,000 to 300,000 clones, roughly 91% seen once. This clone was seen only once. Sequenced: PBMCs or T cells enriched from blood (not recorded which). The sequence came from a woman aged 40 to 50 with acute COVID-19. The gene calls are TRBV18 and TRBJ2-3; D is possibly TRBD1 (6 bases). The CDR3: CASSPTDSLDTQYF. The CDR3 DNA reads TGTGCCAGCTCACCGACGGACAGCCTTGATACGCAGTATTTT.